This section outlines one T cell receptor (beta chain) sequence together with its context. This sample is part of a study of blood T cell repertoires in COVID-19. Study-level information: The samples span acute and convalescent COVID-19 from the United States, Italy and Spain. PBMCs, B-cell-depleted T cells, or T cells provided the cDNA or gDNA that made up the material.

In the study's own analysis: Reference gene primer amplification gave nucleated cell count estimates. Only in-frame clones appear in the TCRdb table, and some are missing; sequencing was by immunoSEQ multiplex PCR. V and J calls and clone size come straight from that table; D and trimming were deduced from the DNA. The repertoire consists of approximately 160,000 clones, with 60% to 80% occurring once and the leading ten covering roughly 2.8%. The CDR3 runs to 14 residues. In germline, CDR1 is MDHEN, CDR2 SYDVKM. The ends were cut back, 8 bases at V and 0 bases at J, with 14 bases in the middle. The specimen was peripheral blood. The receptor's source is a man aged 65 to 79 with acute or convalescent COVID-19. V is TRBV28 and J is TRBJ2-7; possible D gene TRBD2, 6 bases. This chain's CDR3 is CASGIRDFSYEQYF. The CDR3 DNA reads as TGTGCCAGCGGAATCCGGGACTTCTCCTACGAGCAGTACTTC.